The 27 T cell receptor beta chains reported below all come from one sample, sequenced in a study of T cells in localized non-small cell lung cancer. Generated by immunoSEQ multiplex PCR, the TCRdb table keeps only in-frame clones and is missing some. The repertoire holds around 92,000 clones, with just over 90% as singletons. Sample: PBMCs, taken before any cancer treatment. Receptors were obtained from a woman aged 35 to 70 with stage II squamous cell lung carcinoma.

Here the CDR3 reads CASSYPRAGGNEKLFF. DNA for the CDR3: TGTGCCAGCAGTTACCCCAGGGCAGGGGGCAATGAAAAACTGTTTTTT. The chain joins TRBV28 to TRBJ1-4, with TRBD1 identical over 8 bases. The trim removed 4 bases at V and 5 bases at J, leaving 9 bases unmatched. Germline V gives CDR1 MDHEN, CDR2 SYDVKM. There are 16 residues in the CDR3.

The chain employs TRBV19 and TRBJ1-1; D call uncertain. This CDR3 contains 14 residues. Germline CDR1 reads LNHDA; CDR2 reads SQIVND (reference sequence). The V gene lost 0 bases and the J gene lost 5 bases, with 10 bases spanning the gap. The CDR3 loop reads CASSIDPGSTEAFF. The CDR3 nucleotides are TGTGCCAGTAGTATAGACCCAGGTAGTACTGAAGCTTTCTTT. Full variable domain (outside the CDR3, taken from reference TRBV19 and TRBJ1-1): DGGITQSPKYLFRKEGQNVTLSCEQNLNHDAMYWYRQDPGQGLRLIYYSQIVNDFQKGDIAEGYSVSREKKESFPLTVTSAQKNPTAFYLCASSIDPGSTEAFFGQGTRLTVV.

The chain employs TRBV7-9 and TRBJ2-5; TRBD1 might be the D (6 bases). The germline V and J ends were trimmed by 6 bases and 7 bases, with 18 bases remaining between them. The length of the CDR3 is 14 residues. Germline V lookup: CDR1 SEHNR, CDR2 FQNEAQ (reference sequence). DNA for the CDR3: TGTGCCAGCAGTAAGGACAGCCCTACGGGGACCCAGTACTTC. Translated, it gives CASSKDSPTGTQYF.

The genes are TRBV5-1 and TRBJ2-5; 7 bases map to TRBD2. With V trimmed by 4 bases and J by 1 base, 7 bases remained unmatched. Germline V gene sequence: CDR1 SGHRS, CDR2 YFSETQ. The CDR3 spans 15 residues. In nucleotides, the CDR3 is TGCGCCAGCAGCCCGGTGCGGGGGTCCCAAGAGACCCAGTACTTC. This gives the protein CASSPVRGSQETQYF.

The rearrangement joins TRBV18 to TRBJ2-6; D may correspond to TRBD1 or TRBD2 (9 bases each). The CDR3 extends over 22 amino acids. Trimming cost V 6 bases and J 2 bases, with 32 bases left between them. Germline assignment: CDR1 KGHSH and CDR2 LQKENI. The CDR3 loop is CASSRSLQGAGGRATGANVLTF. CDR3 DNA sequence: TGTGCCAGCTCGCGAAGTCTACAGGGGGCCGGCGGGAGGGCCACTGGGGCCAACGTCCTGACTTTC.

The rearrangement links TRBV19 to TRBJ1-2; 8 nucleotides line up with TRBD1. Per the germline V gene, CDR1 is LNHDA and CDR2 is SQIVND (reference sequence). CDR3 length: 14 residues. The V segment lost 5 bases and the J segment 7 bases; nucleotides outside the gene matches: 9. The DNA for the CDR3 is TGTGCCAGTAGTGCTGGGCAGGGGGCAGGTGGCTACACCTTC. Amino acid sequence: CASSAGQGAGGYTF. Supplemented by reference TRBV19 and TRBJ1-2, the full variable domain reads DGGITQSPKYLFRKEGQNVTLSCEQNLNHDAMYWYRQDPGQGLRLIYYSQIVNDFQKGDIAEGYSVSREKKESFPLTVTSAQKNPTAFYLCASSAGQGAGGYTFGSGTRLTVV.

The V call is TRBV7-9, the J call TRBJ1-1; D is possibly TRBD1 (5 bases). The ends were cut back, 11 bases at V and 4 bases at J, with 17 bases in the middle. The CDR3 covers 13 residues. The germline CDR1 and CDR2 sequences are SEHNR and FQNEAQ (reference sequence). The CDR3 sequence: CAPDPGGFTEAFF. CDR3 sequence (DNA): TGTGCCCCCGACCCGGGGGGTTTCACTGAAGCTTTCTTT. The whole variable domain, filled in from reference TRBV7-9 and TRBJ1-1, reads DTGVSQNPRHKITKRGQNVTFRCDPISEHNRLYWYRQTLGQGPEFLTYFQNEAQLEKSRLLSDRFSAERPKGSFSTLEIQRTEQGDSAMYLCAPDPGGFTEAFFGQGTRLTVV.

As DNA, the CDR3 is TGTGCCAGCAGCGTAGATGAGGGCTACACTGAAGCTTTCTTT. It specifies CASSVDEGYTEAFF. V is TRBV9 and J is TRBJ1-1, with no clear D. The CDR3 sequence is 14 residues long. Deletions cut 0 bases from V and 3 bases from J, with 9 bases between. Germline V lookup: CDR1 SGDLS, CDR2 YYNGEE.

This chain connects TRBV28 to TRBJ2-6; perhaps TRBD1 as D (6 bases). The CDR3 has 15 residues. In germline, CDR1 is MDHEN, CDR2 SYDVKM. The V end was cut by 5 bases, the J end by 1 base, with 9 bases between. The CDR3 is CASSEDSSGANVLTF. DNA for the CDR3: TGTGCCAGCAGTGAGGACAGTTCTGGGGCCAACGTCCTGACTTTC.

The rearrangement joins TRBV18 to TRBJ1-1, with a tentative D call TRBD1 (6 bases). Trimming stripped 6 bases from V and 1 base from J, with 12 bases between. This CDR3 has 14 amino acids. Germline values: CDR1 KGHSH, CDR2 LQKENI. This chain's CDR3 is CASSRDTQNTEAFF. CDR3 in DNA: TGTGCCAGCTCCCGGGACACACAGAACACTGAAGCTTTCTTT.

The chain uses TRBV29-1 and TRBJ1-1; the D gene is possibly TRBD1 (5 bases). Germline CDR1 SQVTM, CDR2 ANQGSEA. Trimming removed 6 bases from V and 5 bases from J, with 16 bases in between. The CDR3 totals 13 residues. DNA for the CDR3: TGCAGCGTGGGGGACTCTTGGGGGACTGAAGCTTTCTTT. Amino acids: CSVGDSWGTEAFF.

The chain combines TRBV10-3 with TRBJ2-7; D ambiguous. V dropped 9 bases and J dropped 5 bases, with 11 bases sitting between them. Germline CDR1 ENHRY, CDR2 SYGVKD. The CDR3 runs 11 residues. CDR3 coding DNA: TGTGCCATGGGCCTTGGGGACGAGCAGTACTTC. It encodes CAMGLGDEQYF.

This chain links TRBV19 with TRBJ1-5, with 9 bases lining up with TRBD1. The CDR3 length is 15 residues. CDR1 LNHDA and CDR2 SQIVND come from the germline V gene (reference sequence). V dropped 5 bases and J dropped 8; count of bases not matched to a gene: 10. CDR3 coding DNA: TGTGCCAGTAGTCCAACCGGGACAGGGAGGGAGCCCCAGCATTTT. It encodes CASSPTGTGREPQHF.

This chain links TRBV7-9 with TRBJ1-1; 9 nucleotides agree with TRBD1. J was trimmed by 0 bases and V by 3 bases; bases with no gene match: 2. CDR3 size: 15 residues. CDR1 is SEHNR and CDR2 is FQNEAQ in the germline V gene (reference sequence). CDR3 sequence reads: CASSLGQGMNTEAFF. The CDR3 DNA follows: TGTGCCAGCAGCTTGGGACAGGGTATGAACACTGAAGCTTTCTTT.

This chain joins TRBV5-1 and TRBJ2-1; 8 bases map to TRBD2. The V gene's germline CDR1 is SGHRS and CDR2 YFSETQ. J gave up 5 bases and V 2 bases, and 6 bases lay outside the gene matches. The CDR3 contains 15 residues. CDR3 coding DNA: TGCGCCAGCAGCTTCGGCGGGGGGCAGAACAATGAGCAGTTCTTC. It codes for CASSFGGGQNNEQFF.

The V call is TRBV29-1, the J call TRBJ2-1; 7 bases fit TRBD2. Germline V lookup: CDR1 SQVTM, CDR2 ANQGSEA. The CDR3 length is 16 residues. V shed 0 bases and J 0 bases; nucleotides not matched to a gene: 5. This chain's CDR3 is CSVEERSGVSYNEQFF. The CDR3 DNA is TGCAGCGTTGAAGAAAGGAGCGGGGTCTCCTACAATGAGCAGTTCTTC.

This rearrangement joins TRBV10-1 to TRBJ1-1; no reliable D call. Trimming removed 0 bases from V and 0 bases from J, with 5 bases in between. The V gene's germline CDR1 is WNHNN and CDR2 SYGVQD (reference sequence). This CDR3 contains 14 residues. CDR3 nucleotides: TGCGCCAGCAGTGAGTCGGGGATGAACACTGAAGCTTTCTTT. Translation: CASSESGMNTEAFF.

CDR3 residues: CSVEGERRNYGYTF. CDR3 nucleotide sequence: TGCAGCGTTGAAGGGGAGCGGAGGAACTATGGCTACACCTTC. V is TRBV29-1 and J is TRBJ1-2; D remains unclear. CDR1 and CDR2 from the germline V gene are SQVTM and ANQGSEA. This CDR3 comprises 14 residues. V was pared by 1 base and J by 2 bases, with 11 bases between.

The table lists this clone with a count of one. The genes are TRBV6-5 and TRBJ1-2; tentatively, D is TRBD1 (6 bases). The germline V and J ends were trimmed by 10 bases and 5 bases, with 20 bases remaining between them. Germline assignment: CDR1 MNHEY and CDR2 SVGAGI. This CDR3 contains 14 residues. CDR3 bases: TGTGCCACCGGAATAACCAGGGGAGGTTATGGCTACACCTTC. This gives the protein CATGITRGGYGYTF.

CDR3 protein: CASSSPGASNQPQHF. Written as DNA, the CDR3 is TGTGCCAGCAGTTCTCCGGGGGCGAGCAATCAGCCCCAGCATTTT. The chain links TRBV28 to TRBJ1-5, with D perhaps matching TRBD1 (6 bases). The length of the CDR3 is 15 residues. The germline V gene has CDR1 MDHEN and CDR2 SYDVKM. Trimming took 4 bases from V and 1 from J, leaving 11 bases between them.

The chain has TRBV5-1 and TRBJ2-1, with D tentatively TRBD1 (6 bases). V was clipped by 0 bases and J by 4 bases, with 11 bases between them. The germline gives CDR1 SGHRS, CDR2 YFSETQ. The length of the CDR3 is 15 residues. In DNA form, the CDR3 reads TGCGCCAGCAGCTTGGAAGTTACAGGGTACAATGAGCAGTTCTTC. Residues: CASSLEVTGYNEQFF.

Note on this clone: At one boundary the junction diverges from the germline segment, which might be a read error. The V gene is TRBV7-9, the J gene TRBJ2-2; TRBD1 is a possible D gene (6 bases). The germline V gene has CDR1 SEHNR and CDR2 FQNEAQ (reference sequence). The CDR3 loop spans 14 amino acids. CDR3 protein: CASSLATGTGELFF. CDR3 in DNA: TGTGCCAGCAGCCTAGCCACAGGGACCGGGGAGCTGTTTTTT.

V gene TRBV29-1 combines with J gene TRBJ2-5; 11 bases line up with TRBD2. This CDR3 comprises 15 residues. The germline V gene has CDR1 SQVTM and CDR2 ANQGSEA. V shed 8 bases and J 2 bases; nucleotides not matched to a gene: 10. CDR3 DNA: TGCAGCTATACTAGCGGGAGCTGGGGTCAAGAGACCCAGTACTTC. It specifies CSYTSGSWGQETQYF.

The chain couples TRBV5-5 to TRBJ2-6; a possible D gene is TRBD1 (5 bases). In germline, CDR1 is SGHKS, CDR2 YYEKEE (reference sequence). V was trimmed by 0 bases and J by 2 bases, leaving 6 bases between them. The CDR3 totals 15 residues. Here the CDR3 DNA reads TGTGCCAGCAGCTTGGAAGGGGCTGGGGCCAACGTCCTGACTTTC. Translated, it gives CASSLEGAGANVLTF.

The chain combines TRBV19 with TRBJ2-2; maybe TRBD1 (6 bases). The ends were cut back, 8 bases at V and 1 base at J, with 11 bases in the middle. Looked up from germline, CDR1 is LNHDA and CDR2 is SQIVND (reference sequence). The CDR3 runs to 14 residues. The CDR3 nucleotides read TGTGCCAGTTGCAGGGGCCAGAACACCGGGGAGCTGTTTTTT. Translating it yields CASCRGQNTGELFF.

This chain uses TRBV29-1 with TRBJ1-1, with D perhaps matching TRBD1 (5 bases). In germline, CDR1 is SQVTM, CDR2 ANQGSEA. V lost 4 bases and J lost 0, with 12 bases in between. This CDR3 spans 14 amino acids. This CDR3 reads CSVVRTTVNTEAFF. The CDR3 DNA reads as TGCAGCGTTGTGAGGACAACCGTGAACACTGAAGCTTTCTTT.

CDR3 sequence reads: CASSLGGPRTPYNEQFF. The DNA of the CDR3 is TGTGCCAGCAGCTTAGGTGGGCCTAGAACCCCCTACAATGAGCAGTTCTTC. The chain employs TRBV7-6 and TRBJ2-1; D remains unclear. Germline assignment: CDR1 SGHVS and CDR2 FNYEAQ. With 1 base removed from V and 2 bases from J, the gap between germline ends came to 15 bases. CDR3 size: 17 residues.